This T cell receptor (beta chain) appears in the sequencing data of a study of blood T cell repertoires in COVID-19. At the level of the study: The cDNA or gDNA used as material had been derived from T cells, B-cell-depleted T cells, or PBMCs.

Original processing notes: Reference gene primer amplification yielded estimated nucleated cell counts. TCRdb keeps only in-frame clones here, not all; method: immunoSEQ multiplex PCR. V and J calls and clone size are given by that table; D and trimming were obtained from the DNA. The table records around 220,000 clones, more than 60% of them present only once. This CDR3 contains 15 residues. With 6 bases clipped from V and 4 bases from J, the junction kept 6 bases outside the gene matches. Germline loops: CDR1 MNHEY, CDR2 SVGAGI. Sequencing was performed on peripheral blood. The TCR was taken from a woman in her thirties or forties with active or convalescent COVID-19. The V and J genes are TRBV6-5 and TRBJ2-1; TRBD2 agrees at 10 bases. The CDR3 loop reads CASRKLAGFYNEQFF. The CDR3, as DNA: TGTGCCAGCAGGAAACTAGCGGGATTTTACAATGAGCAGTTCTTC.